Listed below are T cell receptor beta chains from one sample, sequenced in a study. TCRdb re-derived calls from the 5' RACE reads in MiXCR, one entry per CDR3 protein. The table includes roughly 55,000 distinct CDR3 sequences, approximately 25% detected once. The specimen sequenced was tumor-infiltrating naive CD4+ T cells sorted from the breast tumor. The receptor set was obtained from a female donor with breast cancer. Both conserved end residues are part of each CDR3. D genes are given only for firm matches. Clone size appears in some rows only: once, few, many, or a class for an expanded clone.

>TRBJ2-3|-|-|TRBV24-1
TGTGCCACCAGTAGTCACAGGGTAGGCGATACGCAGTATTTT
CATSSHRVGDTQYF
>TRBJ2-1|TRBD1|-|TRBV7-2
TGTGCCAGCAGCCGCAGACAGGGCCTACGTGTTATCTTC
CASSRRQGLRVIF
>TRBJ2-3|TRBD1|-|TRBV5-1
TGCGCCAGCAGCTTGACCGCAGGGGGTACAGATACGCAGTATTTT
CASSLTAGGTDTQYF
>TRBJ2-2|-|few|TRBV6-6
TGTGCCAGCAGTCTCGGACAAGCGAACACCGGGGAGCTGTTTTTT
CASSLGQANTGELFF
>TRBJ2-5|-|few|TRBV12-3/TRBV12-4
TGTGCCAGCAGTCCTGGACGGGGTCAGATGAAGACCCAGTACTTC
CASSPGRGQMKTQYF
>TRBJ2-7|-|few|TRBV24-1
TGTGCCACCTCTACGGGGGTGGCCTACGAGCAGTACTTC
CATSTGVAYEQYF
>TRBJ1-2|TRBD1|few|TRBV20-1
TGCAGTGCTAGAACTACAGGGGTGGGGTATGGCTACACCTTC
CSARTTGVGYGYTF
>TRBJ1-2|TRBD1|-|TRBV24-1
TGTGCCACCAGTGACGCCCGGACAGGGAGTACCAACTATGGCTACACCTTC
CATSDARTGSTNYGYTF
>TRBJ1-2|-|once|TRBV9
TGTGCCAGCAGCGTGCAGGGAAACTATGGCTACACCTTC
CASSVQGNYGYTF
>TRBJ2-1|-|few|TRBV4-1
TGCGCCAGCAGCCACCCCGACCACGCGGGTGAGCAGTTCTTC
CASSHPDHAGEQFF
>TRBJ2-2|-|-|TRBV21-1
TGTGCCAGCCTCGGCAGGGGGCTCCAAACCGGGGAGCTGTTTTTT
CASLGRGLQTGELFF
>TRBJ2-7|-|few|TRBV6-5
TGTGCCACTCACCTCGGGGATCAGTACTTC
CATHLGDQYF
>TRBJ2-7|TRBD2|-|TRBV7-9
TGTGCCAGCAGCCCAGCCGGGGGGAGAGGCTACGAGCGGTACTTC
CASSPAGGRGYERYF
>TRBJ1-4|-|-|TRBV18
TGTGCCAGCTCACCAACCGGAGGAACAGTTAATGAAAAACTGTTTTTT
CASSPTGGTVNEKLFF
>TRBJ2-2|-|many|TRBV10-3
TGTGCCATCGGATGGACCGGGGAGCTGTTTTTT
CAIGWTGELFF
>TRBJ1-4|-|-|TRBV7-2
TGTGCCAGCAGCTTATTAAAGGGAACTAATGAAAAACTGTTTTTT
CASSLLKGTNEKLFF
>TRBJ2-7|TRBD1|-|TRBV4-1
TGCGCCAGCAGCCAAGGGACAGGGGCGCCGAGCTCCTACGAGCAGTACTTC
CASSQGTGAPSSYEQYF
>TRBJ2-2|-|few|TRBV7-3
TGTGCCAGCAGCTTAACTTCGGGACTGAACACCGGGGAGCTGTTTTTT
CASSLTSGLNTGELFF
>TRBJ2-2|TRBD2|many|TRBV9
TGTGCCAGCAGCTATAGGGCTAGCGGGAGGGCCGGGGAGCTGTTTTTT
CASSYRASGRAGELFF
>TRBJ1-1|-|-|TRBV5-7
TGTGCCAGCAGCTTGGGGGGCGTCGCTGAAGCTTTCTTT
CASSLGGVAEAFF
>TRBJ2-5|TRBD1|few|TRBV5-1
TGCGCCAGCAGCCGGACAGGGACAGTGGGGGAGACCCAGTACTTC
CASSRTGTVGETQYF
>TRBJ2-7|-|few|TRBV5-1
TGCGCCAGCAGCTTAGGTTGGACAGTAACCTACGAGCAGTACTTC
CASSLGWTVTYEQYF
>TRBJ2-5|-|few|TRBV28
TGTGCCAGCAGTTTAGGGGGGACCCAAGAGACCCAGTACTTC
CASSLGGTQETQYF
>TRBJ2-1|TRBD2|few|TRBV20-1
TGCAGTGCCCCGCGCCCGCCAGCGGGAGCGCGTAATGAGCAGTTCTTC
CSAPRPPAGARNEQFF
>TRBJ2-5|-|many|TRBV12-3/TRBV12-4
TGTGCCAGCAGTTCCCGACAGGTACAAGAGACCCAGTACTTC
CASSSRQVQETQYF
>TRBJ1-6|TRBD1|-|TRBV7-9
TGTGCCAGCAGCTTAACAGGGGGCGTGAATTCACCCCTCCACTTT
CASSLTGGVNSPLHF
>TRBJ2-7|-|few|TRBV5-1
TGCGCCAGCAGCTGGGGGACATCCTCCTACGAGCAGTACTTC
CASSWGTSSYEQYF
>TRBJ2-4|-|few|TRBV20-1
TGCAGTGCTGGGACCCTGGGGGCAGGGGCCAAAAACATTCAGTACTTC
CSAGTLGAGAKNIQYF
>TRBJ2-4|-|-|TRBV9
TGTGCCAGCAGCGCAGCGAGCCGGGGGAACATTCAGTACTTC
CASSAASRGNIQYF
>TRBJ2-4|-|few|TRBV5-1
TGCGCCAGCAGGGAAGAGGACAGAAACATTCAGTACTTC
CASREEDRNIQYF
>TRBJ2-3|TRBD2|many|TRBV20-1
TGCAGTGCCAAGACTAGCGGGAGGGCCGGAGATACGCAGTATTTT
CSAKTSGRAGDTQYF
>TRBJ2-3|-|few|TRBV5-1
TGCGCCAGCAGCTTGCGGGGGTACGTCGGCACAGATACGCAGTATTTT
CASSLRGYVGTDTQYF
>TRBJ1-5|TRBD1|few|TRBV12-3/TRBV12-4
TGTGCCAGCACCAAATCCCGGGACAGGAGGAGCAATCAGCCCCAGCATTTT
CASTKSRDRRSNQPQHF
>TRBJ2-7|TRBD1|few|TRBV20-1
TGCAGTGCTAGGGACAGGGGACGGGACGAGCAGTACTTC
CSARDRGRDEQYF
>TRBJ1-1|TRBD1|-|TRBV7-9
TGTGCCAGCAGCTTAGGAACTCATACTACAGGGGCTGAAGCTTTCTTT
CASSLGTHTTGAEAFF
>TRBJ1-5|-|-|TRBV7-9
TGTGCCAGCAGCTTAGGCGGGGGCGTGAATCAGCCCCAGCATTTT
CASSLGGGVNQPQHF
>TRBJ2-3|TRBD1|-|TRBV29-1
TGCAGCGTCCAAGGGGGCTTGCCGATGGTAGATACGCAGTATTTT
CSVQGGLPMVDTQYF